The 21 T cell receptor beta chains reported below all come from one sample, sequenced in a study of T-cell memory formation after mild COVID-19. TCRdb called the 5' RACE reads again in MiXCR, with one record for every CDR3 protein. Found here are 260,000 or so distinct CDR3 sequences, over 15% of them singletons; the top ten hold 20% to 25%. Sequencing was carried out using PBMCs or a T cell subset sorted from them (not recorded which). The source of these receptors is a man aged 18 to 29 who had mild COVID-19 (a few samples of this study predate the infection). Cell type and time point are not known.

The gene calls are TRBV6-6 and TRBJ2-5; D is possibly TRBD2 (6 bases). Per germline, CDR1 MNHNY and CDR2 SVGAGI (reference sequence). This CDR3 spans 14 amino acids. V dropped 6 bases and J dropped 9 bases, with 20 bases sitting between them. The CDR3, as DNA: TGTGCCAGCAGATCCCCCGGGACTGCGAAGGCCCAGTACTTC. Its translation: CASRSPGTAKAQYF.

This clonotype was recorded a few times. This chain uses TRBV5-1 with TRBJ1-3; tentatively, D is TRBD1 (6 bases). The V and J ends lost 3 bases and 2 bases respectively, with 15 bases between them. The CDR3 contains 16 residues. In germline, CDR1 is SGHRS, CDR2 YFSETQ. The CDR3 coding sequence is TGCGCCAGCAGCTGGGGGCAGGGAGGAGCTGGAAACACCATATATTTT. Translated: CASSWGQGGAGNTIYF.

This clonotype was counted only a few times. The chain couples TRBV29-1 to TRBJ2-7; D is uncertain. V was pared by 4 bases and J by 3 bases, with 7 bases between. The CDR3 extends over 11 amino acids. Per the germline V gene, CDR1 is SQVTM and CDR2 is ANQGSEA. The CDR3 nucleotides read TGCAGCGTTGTAGTCGGCTACGAGCAGTACGTC. Protein sequence: CSVVVGYEQYV.

This clonotype was detected a few times. J is TRBJ2-3 and V is TRBV24-1, with 8 nucleotides matching TRBD1. CDR1 and CDR2 (germline): KGHDR, SFDVKD. The CDR3 has 17 residues. J gave up 1 base and V 3 bases, and 8 bases lay outside the gene matches. The CDR3: CATSDPGWGQGTDTQYF. CDR3 nucleotides: TGTGCCACCAGTGATCCCGGGTGGGGACAGGGCACAGATACGCAGTATTTT.

The V and J genes are TRBV6-2 or TRBV6-3 and TRBJ1-4; TRBD1 agrees at 8 bases. Looked up from germline, CDR1 is MNHEY and CDR2 is SVGEGT. V gave up 6 bases and J gave up 5 bases; unmatched junction bases: 2. The CDR3 has 13 residues. The CDR3 DNA sequence: TGTGCCAGCAGGTGGACAGGGAATGAAAAACTGTTTTTT. Protein product: CASRWTGNEKLFF.

There are a few counts of this clonotype. V is TRBV5-8 and J is TRBJ1-6, with 8 nucleotides matching TRBD1. V was pared by 1 base and J by 2 bases, with 8 bases of the junction left unmatched. The germline V gene has CDR1 SGHTS and CDR2 YDEGEE. The CDR3 length is 18 residues. DNA of the CDR3: TGTGCCAGCAGCTTGAGTCAGGGGGCGGACCCCTATAATTCACCCCTCCACTTT. Translation gives CASSLSQGADPYNSPLHF. The variable domain in full, completed from reference TRBV5-8 and TRBJ1-6, reads EAGVTQSPTHLIKTRGQQATLRCSPISGHTSVYWYQQALGLGLQFLLWYDEGEERNRGNFPPRFSGRQFPNYSSELNVNALELEDSALYLCASSLSQGADPYNSPLHFGNGTRLTVT.

This clonotype was seen a few times. The chain couples TRBV7-2 to TRBJ1-5; TRBD1 matches at 7 bases. J lost 10 bases, V lost 6 bases, and 9 bases had no gene match. This CDR3 comprises 13 residues. The germline V gene encodes CDR1 SGHTA and CDR2 FQGNSA. The chain's CDR3 is CASSGTVFSPQHF. CDR3 nucleotides: TGTGCCAGCAGTGGGACAGTTTTCTCACCCCAGCATTTT.

This clonotype was seen many times. The rearrangement joins TRBV20-1 to TRBJ2-7; unclear D gene. Germline CDR1 reads DFQATT; CDR2 reads SNEGSKA (reference sequence). The germline V and J ends were trimmed by 3 bases and 9 bases, with 15 bases remaining between them. There are 12 residues in the CDR3. This CDR3 is CSASGDPFGQYF. CDR3 in DNA: TGCAGTGCTAGTGGGGATCCTTTTGGGCAGTACTTC.

This sequence joins TRBV6-5 and TRBJ1-3; D is unclear. Germline V gives CDR1 MNHEY, CDR2 SVGAGI. CDR3 size: 15 residues. V lost 2 bases to trimming and J lost 0 bases, with 8 bases between them. The CDR3 nucleotides are TGTGCCAGCAGTTACGCCGTTGACTCTGGAAACACCATATATTTT. Its protein product is CASSYAVDSGNTIYF.

V gene TRBV21-1 combines with J gene TRBJ2-3; the table gives TRBD1 as D, unverified against the DNA. TRBV21-1 is termed a pseudogene. The CDR3 has 17 amino acids. DNA for the CDR3: TGTGCCAGCAGCAAAGAAATTCTCCAGGGGAGAAGAGATACGCAGTATTTT. Translating it yields CASSKEILQGRRDTQYF.

The rearrangement uses TRBV12-3 or TRBV12-4 and TRBJ1-1, with D perhaps TRBD1 (5 bases). This CDR3 spans 13 amino acids. V was pared by 5 bases and J by 2 bases, with 9 bases between. CDR3 protein: CASSRTPNTEAFF. CDR3 in DNA: TGTGCCAGCAGTCGGACACCTAACACTGAAGCTTTCTTT.

The chain uses TRBV4-2 and TRBJ1-5; D is ambiguous. The CDR3 loop spans 13 amino acids. Trimming took 1 base from V and 7 from J, leaving 8 bases between them. Germline V gene lookup returns CDR1 LGHNA and CDR2 YNFKEQ. The CDR3 sequence is CASSQVKEQPQHF. The DNA of the CDR3 is TGTGCCAGCAGCCAAGTCAAAGAACAGCCCCAGCATTTT.

This clonotype was observed a few times. V and J are TRBV6-6 and TRBJ2-7; TRBD2 aligns across 8 bases. This CDR3 contains 14 residues. J was trimmed by 3 bases and V by 2 bases; bases with no gene match: 3. CDR1 is MNHNY and CDR2 is SVGAGI in the germline V gene (reference sequence). In DNA, the CDR3 is TGTGCCAGCAGTTACGACGCGGGGGGCTACGAGCAGTACGTC. This encodes CASSYDAGGYEQYV.

The chain combines TRBV11-2 with TRBJ1-5; D may be TRBD1 (5 bases). Trimming left V 5 bases short and J 9 bases short, with 14 bases between. The CDR3 totals 13 residues. CDR1 and CDR2 from the germline V gene are SGHAT and FQNNGV. The CDR3 loop is CASSLGALLPQHF. The CDR3 nucleotides are TGTGCCAGCAGCCTTGGGGCGTTGCTGCCCCAGCATTTT.

This clonotype was seen a few times. The CDR3 reads CASSLLGAYSEAFF. For the CDR3, the DNA is TGTGCCAGCAGTTTATTAGGGGCGTACTCTGAAGCTTTCTTT. The gene calls are TRBV28 and TRBJ1-1; weak D call: TRBD1 (5 bases). V lost 1 base and J 6 bases, leaving 12 bases between the germline ends. The germline gives CDR1 MDHEN, CDR2 SYDVKM. This CDR3 has 14 residues.

The V gene is TRBV3-1, the J gene TRBJ1-2; D unresolved. This CDR3 comprises 13 residues. V dropped 3 bases and J dropped 3 bases, with 8 bases sitting between them. CDR1 LGHDT and CDR2 YNNKEL come from the germline V gene (reference sequence). The CDR3 sequence is CASSHLGDYGYTF. CDR3 DNA: TGTGCCAGCAGCCACCTCGGGGACTATGGCTACACCTTC.

A few counts support this clonotype. The chain has TRBV28 and TRBJ2-7, with D perhaps TRBD1 or TRBD2 (6 bases each). The V and J ends lost 3 bases and 1 base respectively, with 13 bases between them. Germline V lookup: CDR1 MDHEN, CDR2 SYDVKM. The CDR3 consists of 15 residues. The CDR3 protein is CASSFPGARSYEQYV. For the CDR3, the DNA is TGTGCCAGCAGTTTTCCGGGGGCACGGTCCTACGAGCAGTACGTC.

This clonotype was picked up a small number of times. The chain combines TRBV20-1 with TRBJ2-7; perhaps TRBD2 as D (5 bases). The CDR3 consists of 13 residues. With 4 bases removed from V and 3 bases from J, the gap between germline ends came to 13 bases. The germline CDR1 and CDR2 sequences are DFQATT and SNEGSKA (reference sequence). The CDR3 region has the DNA TGCAGTGCTATTGGAGGATTGAACTACGAGCAGTACTTC. This codes for CSAIGGLNYEQYF.

The chain joins TRBV12-3 or TRBV12-4 to TRBJ1-1, with D possibly TRBD1 on 5 matching bases. The CDR3 consists of 14 residues. V was trimmed by 5 bases and J by 2 bases, leaving 12 bases between them. CDR3 loop: CASSPQGVNTEAFF. In nucleotides, the CDR3 is TGTGCCAGCAGTCCCCAGGGAGTCAACACTGAAGCTTTCTTT.

This chain links TRBV4-3 with TRBJ2-1; no reliable D call. The V gene's germline CDR1 is LGHNA and CDR2 YSLEER. V lost 0 bases to trimming and J lost 0 bases, with 9 bases between them. There are 16 residues in the CDR3. CDR3 in amino acids: CASSQDRLNSYNEQFF. The CDR3 DNA follows: TGCGCCAGCAGCCAAGATAGACTGAACTCCTACAATGAGCAGTTCTTC.

The chain joins TRBV5-6 to TRBJ1-5, with D unresolved. The CDR3 is 15 amino acids. V lost 0 bases, J lost 3 bases, and 10 bases lay in between. Per germline, CDR1 SGHDT and CDR2 YYEEEE. CDR3 in DNA: TGTGCCAGCAGCTTGGTGAGCAGCGTCAATCAGCCCCAGCATTTT. Translating it yields CASSLVSSVNQPQHF.